This T cell receptor (beta chain) was obtained from a study of cytomegalovirus exposure and HLA in healthy donors. This CDR3 contains 16 residues. The germline gives CDR1 SGHAT, CDR2 FQNNGV. V was clipped by 6 bases and J by 0 bases, with 12 bases between them. The table came from immunoSEQ multiplex PCR; TCRdb's copy has only in-frame clones and leaves some out. The sample carries about 250,000 clones, 87% recorded once. In the case of this clone: Its antigen is as yet unknown.

Study-level points and caveats: The authors confirmed in vitro that a few CMV-associated chains were specific for CMV antigens. Subsequent analysis of the roughly 120 validation repertoires found a tendency for first-cohort TCR clusters to co-occur.

The chain couples TRBV11-2 to TRBJ2-6; possibly TRBD1 for D (6 bases). The sample taken for sequencing was PBMCs. This receptor was taken from a man aged 18 to 29 in good health and CMV-seropositive. The CDR3 coding sequence is TGTGCCAGCAGGGACAGAGCAAACTCTGGGGCCAACGTCCTGACTTTC. As protein: CASRDRANSGANVLTF.